This T cell receptor (beta chain) comes out of a study of brain metastases from non-small cell lung cancer. Per germline, CDR1 LGHDT and CDR2 YNNKEL (reference sequence). Trimming removed 0 bases from V and 8 bases from J, with 17 bases in between. The CDR3 totals 16 residues. In this sample, this clone turned up a few times. Other DNA sequences in this sample translate to the same CDR3. TCRdb's table, derived via immunoSEQ multiplex PCR, lists solely in-frame clones and lacks some. This table holds roughly 530 clones, about 78% found once. The receptor comes from a donor aged 40 or over with non-small cell lung cancer. The chain recombines TRBV3-1 (or the pseudogene TRBV3-2) with TRBJ2-1; D not resolved. The sequenced sample was tissue from a brain metastasis. This CDR3 reads CASSQEYYRKPDEQFF. CDR3 DNA sequence: TGTGCCAGCAGCCAAGAGTATTATAGGAAACCCGATGAGCAGTTCTTC.